This T cell receptor (beta chain) was captured by sequencing in a study of CD8 T cells in ankylosing spondylitis. Regarding the study as a whole: What appeared characteristic of ankylosing spondylitis blood was a TCR beta motif of 7 or 8 highly homologous variants. Earlier literature documents some of the motif variants in reactive arthritis synovial fluid and blood. Significant enrichment of disease-linked clones was reported in matched ankylosing spondylitis synovial fluid.

Using its own MiXCR run on the 5' RACE reads, TCRdb lists one record per CDR3 protein. The sample has a few hundred thousand distinct CDR3 sequences, 20% to 30% seen once; the top ten hold over 0.55%. This clonotype was recorded a few times. Its antigen is still unknown. The length of the CDR3 is 15 residues. Trimming took 3 bases from V and 4 from J; bases not matched to a gene: 5. Source material: blood, either unsorted or a sorted T cell fraction (not recorded which). The TCR originated in a male donor with ankylosing spondylitis or in good health (not recorded which). This rearrangement joins TRBV12-3 or TRBV12-4 to TRBJ2-1, with 8 bases lining up with TRBD2. CDR3 residues: CASSFGGGRYNEQFF. The CDR3, as DNA: TGTGCCAGCAGTTTTGGCGGGGGGAGGTACAATGAGCAGTTCTTC.